The clone carrying this TCR beta chain showed up just once. Antigen unknown. 60 Vbeta and 13 Jbeta primers were used in PCR. Method: immunoSEQ multiplex PCR; TCRdb's copy keeps in-frame clones and lacks some. The data contain more than 90,000 clones, 79% of them seen just once; the ten biggest clones take up 2.5% to 3%. This entry belongs to a study of cytomegalovirus exposure and HLA in healthy donors. CDR3 length: 15 amino acids. Germline trimming cut 2 bases from V and 6 bases from J; bases unmatched to any gene: 9. Germline-derived CDR1 and CDR2 are MNHEY and SVGAGI. Findings and limits, study-wide: Clonal expansion was found to be greater in HLA-associated TCR beta chains than in equally common others in a later analysis. Most of the TCR beta V segments (in an earlier analysis) were productive either about 90% or about 30% of the time.

The TCR sequence derives from a woman aged 18-29 years in good health and CMV-seropositive. Material: PBMCs. The chain combines TRBV6-5 with TRBJ2-5, with TRBD2 matching over 7 bases. The CDR3 sequence: CASSYAGTIGKTQYF. DNA for the CDR3: TGTGCCAGCAGTTACGCCGGGACTATAGGGAAGACCCAGTACTTC.